Listed here are 21 T cell receptor beta chains from one sample, sequenced in a study of shared clonotypes between healthy human individuals. Produced via immunoSEQ multiplex PCR; TCRdb's table is partial and in-frame only. The table shows 950,000 to 1,200,000 clones, with approximately 77% occurring only once. Sequenced material: memory CD4+ T cells from PBMCs. Documented subset: CD45RA-negative fraction. The receptor set was obtained from a man between 18 and 35 years old in good health. Some clones in this sample may be carry-over from other donors' samples.

This clone was observed a single time. The chain's CDR3 is CASSFPGLAAHEQFF. CDR3 coding DNA: TGTGCCAGCAGCTTCCCGGGACTAGCGGCCCATGAGCAGTTCTTC. V usage is TRBV11-3 and J usage is TRBJ2-1; 11 bases line up with TRBD2. This CDR3 is built from 15 residues. CDR1 is SGHNT and CDR2 is YENEEA in the germline V gene. V lost 3 bases, J lost 8 bases, and 6 bases stayed unmatched. The variable domain in full, completed from reference TRBV11-3 and TRBJ2-1, reads EAGVVQSPRYKIIEKKQPVAFWCNPISGHNTLYWYLQNLGQGPELLIRYENEEAVDDSQLPKDRFSAERLKGVDSTLKIQPAELGDSAVYLCASSFPGLAAHEQFFGPGTRLTVL.

This rearrangement joins TRBV19 to TRBJ2-7; 7 bases align to TRBD2. The CDR3 has 14 residues. Germline V gene data show CDR1 as LNHDA and CDR2 as SQIVND (reference sequence). Germline trimming cut 3 bases from V and 2 bases from J; bases unmatched to any gene: 4. The CDR3 here is CASSIRGGTYEQYF. In nucleotides, the CDR3 is TGTGCCAGTAGTATTCGGGGAGGGACCTACGAGCAGTACTTC.

The chain combines TRBV4-1 with TRBJ2-2; TRBD1 agrees at 7 bases. V shed 5 bases and J 0 bases; nucleotides not matched to a gene: 3. The CDR3 is 15 residues long. Germline CDR1 reads MGHRA; CDR2 reads YSYEKL. The CDR3 reads CASSSGQPNTGELFF. The DNA of the CDR3 is TGCGCCAGCAGCTCGGGACAGCCGAACACCGGGGAGCTGTTTTTT.

This clone was recorded once. The rearrangement joins TRBV4-1 to TRBJ1-1, with D possibly matching TRBD1 (6 bases). V lost 1 base, J lost 5 bases, and 17 bases lay in between. The CDR3 extends over 16 amino acids. CDR1 and CDR2 from the germline V gene are MGHRA and YSYEKL. CDR3 sequence: CASSQVGGLGGTEAFF. CDR3 in DNA: TGCGCCAGCAGCCAAGTCGGGGGGCTAGGGGGAACTGAAGCTTTCTTT.

Regarding this clone: The junction departs from germline at one end; a sequencing error may be responsible. V and J are TRBV28 and TRBJ2-3; weak D call: TRBD1 (6 bases). The CDR3 has 12 amino acids. Germline-derived CDR1 and CDR2 are MDHEN and SYDVKM. The CDR3 nucleotides are TGTGCCAGCAGTCGCCGGGACACGGTCCGGAGTTTT. The encoded protein is CASSRRDTVRSF.

V is TRBV11-1 and J is TRBJ2-5, with D possibly being TRBD1 (6 bases). There are 15 residues in the CDR3. V lost 3 bases, J lost 5 bases, and 16 bases lay in between. Germline loops: CDR1 SGHAT, CDR2 FQDESV (reference sequence). The CDR3 protein is CASSLGAKPGETQYF. CDR3 DNA: TGTGCCAGCAGCTTGGGGGCGAAACCGGGCGAGACCCAGTACTTC.

Note on this clone: A read error is the likely source, as a far larger clone sits one nucleotide away. The same CDR3 can be traced to other DNA sequences in this sample. The genes are TRBV27 and TRBJ1-5; D remains ambiguous. The CDR3 is 15 residues long. Germline V gene sequence: CDR1 MNHEY, CDR2 SMNVEV (reference sequence). This CDR3 reads CASSLLFPSNQPQHF. In nucleotides, the CDR3 is TGTGCCAGCAGCTTATTGTTCCCTAGCAATCAGCCCCAGCATTTT.

This chain uses TRBV7-2 with TRBJ2-3, with a weak D call TRBD1 (7 bases). The CDR3 extends over 16 amino acids. Trimming shortened V by 2 bases and J by 1 base, and 13 bases separated the two germline ends. Germline loops: CDR1 SGHTA, CDR2 FQGNSA. The CDR3 sequence: CASSLRQGGRTDTQYF. Here the CDR3 DNA reads TGTGCCAGCAGCTTAAGACAGGGAGGACGCACAGATACGCAGTATTTT.

This chain links TRBV29-1 with TRBJ2-3; possibly TRBD2 for D (5 bases). This CDR3 is 13 amino acids long. Germline values: CDR1 SQVTM, CDR2 ANQGSEA. The germline V and J ends were trimmed by 5 bases and 2 bases, with 11 bases remaining between them. For the CDR3, the DNA is TGCAGCGTTTTTAGCGCTATCACAGATACGCAGTATTTT. It is translated as CSVFSAITDTQYF.

About this clone itself: Other DNA sequences of this sample code for an identical CDR3. The gene calls are TRBV5-1 and TRBJ1-1; D possibly corresponds to TRBD1 (5 bases). Looked up from germline, CDR1 is SGHRS and CDR2 is YFSETQ. V was cut by 1 base and J by 4 bases, with 11 bases left in between. The CDR3 is 14 residues long. For the CDR3, the DNA is TGCGCCAGCAGCTTGCAGGGTGGGAGCACTGAAGCTTTCTTT. Its protein is CASSLQGGSTEAFF. Full variable domain (missing parts from reference TRBV5-1 and TRBJ1-1): KAGVTQTPRYLIKTRGQQVTLSCSPISGHRSVSWYQQTPGQGLQFLFEYFSETQRNKGNFPGRFSGRQFSNSRSEMNVSTLELGDSALYLCASSLQGGSTEAFFGQGTRLTVV.

CDR3 DNA: TGTGCCAGCTCACCGAAGACAGCTAACTATGGCTACACCTTC. It specifies CASSPKTANYGYTF. The chain combines TRBV18 with TRBJ1-2; D perhaps matches TRBD1 (5 bases). Germline V gene data show CDR1 as KGHSH and CDR2 as LQKENI. The V and J ends lost 3 bases and 0 bases respectively, with 8 bases between them. This CDR3 is 14 amino acids long.

About this clone itself: Other DNA variants within this sample encode the same CDR3. The V and J genes are TRBV5-1 and TRBJ2-5, with no clear D. Trimming took off 0 bases at V and 4 bases at J, with 7 bases between the two ends. CDR1 and CDR2 from the germline V gene are SGHRS and YFSETQ. There are 13 residues in the CDR3. CDR3 coding DNA: TGCGCCAGCAGCTTGGATAGCCGAGAGACCCAGTACTTC. Amino acids: CASSLDSRETQYF.

V and J are TRBV5-1 and TRBJ2-2; 7 bases agree with TRBD1. The CDR3 runs to 14 residues. Germline V CDR1 and CDR2: SGHRS, YFSETQ. After removal of 6 bases from V and 2 bases from J, the junction contained 4 bases not matched to a gene. As DNA, the CDR3 is TGCGCCAGCACCCAGGGGGTCAACACCGGGGAGCTGTTTTTT. Amino acid sequence: CASTQGVNTGELFF.

The CDR3 DNA sequence: TGTGCCAGCAGCAATTACAGGGGGGCGGACAAAAACATTCAGTACTTC. Its translation is CASSNYRGADKNIQYF. The rearrangement links TRBV5-4 to TRBJ2-4, with TRBD1 matching 8 bases. There are 16 residues in the CDR3. Trimming cost V 4 bases and J 3 bases; bases outside gene matches: 9. Germline CDR1 is SGHNT and CDR2 is YYREEE (reference sequence).

This clone was observed a handful of times. At the DNA level, this CDR3 is encoded by other sequences in the same sample as well. The V call is TRBV19, the J call TRBJ2-7; 8 bases are shared with TRBD1. This CDR3 has 14 residues. Trimming took 6 bases from V and 3 from J; bases not matched to a gene: 7. Germline assignment: CDR1 LNHDA and CDR2 SQIVND (reference sequence). CDR3 sequence (DNA): TGTGCCAGTAGCCGCGACAGGGGAAGCTACGAGCAGTACTTC. It codes for CASSRDRGSYEQYF.

The chain is built from TRBV11-2 and TRBJ2-3, with TRBD1 matching 7 bases. Germline V CDR1 and CDR2: SGHAT, FQNNGV. The junction had 11 bases not matched to a gene; V was cut back by 5 bases and J by 6 bases. The CDR3 consists of 15 residues. CDR3 sequence reads: CASSGGLTGVDTQYF. The DNA of the CDR3 is TGTGCCAGCAGCGGGGGTCTTACAGGGGTGGATACGCAGTATTTT.

The chain uses TRBV5-6 and TRBJ2-3, with 10 positions matching TRBD2. Per germline, CDR1 SGHDT and CDR2 YYEEEE. The CDR3 has 16 amino acids. With 1 base clipped from V and 10 bases from J, the junction kept 12 bases outside the gene matches. The CDR3 sequence is CASSLLASGRYVSQYF. The CDR3 DNA reads TGTGCCAGCAGCTTGTTGGCTAGCGGGAGATACGTTTCGCAGTATTTT. The full variable domain, completed using reference TRBV5-6 and TRBJ2-3, is DAGVTQSPTHLIKTRGQQVTLRCSPKSGHDTVSWYQQALGQGPQFIFQYYEEEERQRGNFPDRFSGHQFPNYSSELNVNALLLGDSALYLCASSLLASGRYVSQYFGPGTRLTVL.

The V gene is TRBV7-8, the J gene TRBJ1-2; no clear D gene. This CDR3 region has 14 residues. The V end lost 5 bases, the J end lost 3 bases, and 13 bases lay between the germline ends. The germline V gene has CDR1 SGHVS and CDR2 FQNEAQ. CDR3 DNA sequence: TGTGCCAGCAGCCTGGACGGAAGCGACTATGGCTACACCTTC. Amino acid sequence: CASSLDGSDYGYTF.

The rearrangement uses TRBV4-2 and TRBJ2-3, with a weak D call TRBD2 (6 bases). The germline V gene encodes CDR1 LGHNA and CDR2 YNFKEQ. The length of the CDR3 is 16 residues. The V end lost 1 base, the J end lost 2 bases, and 13 bases lay between the germline ends. As DNA, the CDR3 is TGTGCCAGCAGCCAAGGGATAGCGGCGAACACAGATACGCAGTATTTT. This gives the protein CASSQGIAANTDTQYF.

Turning to this clone: The sample contains more than one DNA sequence encoding this CDR3. This chain connects TRBV6-1 to TRBJ2-7; 7 positions match TRBD2. CDR3 size: 14 residues. V was pared by 0 bases and J by 2 bases, with 1 base of the junction left unmatched. CDR1 is MNHNS, CDR2 SASEGT, per germline. The CDR3 is CASSEAGGAYEQYF. CDR3 in DNA: TGTGCCAGCAGTGAAGCGGGGGGGGCCTACGAGCAGTACTTC.

This clone appeared a few times. The rearrangement joins TRBV6-5 to TRBJ1-1; D ambiguous. The CDR3 is 14 amino acids. The germline CDR1 and CDR2 sequences are MNHEY and SVGAGI. Trimming cost V 2 bases and J 5 bases, with 12 bases left between them. CDR3 bases: TGTGCCAGCAGTTACGGTGGGCAGACAACTGAAGCTTTCTTT. Protein sequence: CASSYGGQTTEAFF.